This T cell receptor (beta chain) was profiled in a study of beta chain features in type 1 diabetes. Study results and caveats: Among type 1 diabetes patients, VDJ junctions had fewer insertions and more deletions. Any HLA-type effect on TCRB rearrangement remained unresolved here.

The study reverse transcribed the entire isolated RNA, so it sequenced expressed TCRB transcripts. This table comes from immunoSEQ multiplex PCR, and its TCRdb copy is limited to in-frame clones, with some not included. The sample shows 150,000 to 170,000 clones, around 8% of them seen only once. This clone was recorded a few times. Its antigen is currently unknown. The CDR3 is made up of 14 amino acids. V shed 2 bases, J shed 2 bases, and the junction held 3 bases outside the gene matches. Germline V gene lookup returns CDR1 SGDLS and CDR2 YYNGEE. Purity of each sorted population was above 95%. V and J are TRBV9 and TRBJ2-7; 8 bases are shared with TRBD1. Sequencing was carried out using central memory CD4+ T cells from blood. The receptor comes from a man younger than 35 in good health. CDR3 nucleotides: TGTGCCAGCAGCGTCCGGGACAGGACCTACGAGCAGTACTTC. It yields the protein CASSVRDRTYEQYF.